This T cell receptor (beta chain) is drawn from a study of cytomegalovirus exposure and HLA in healthy donors. Findings and caveats of the study: A previous analysis found most TCR beta V segments productive roughly 87% or roughly 30% of the time.

The sample holds a few counts of this clone. Its antigen is undetermined. With 60 Vbeta and 13 Jbeta primers, the PCR was carried out. Using immunoSEQ multiplex PCR, the repertoire was profiled, and TCRdb retains in-frame clones only, with some absent. The sample consists of 150,000 to 170,000 clones, about 85% of them appearing once. The sequenced material came from PBMCs. The receptor comes from a man younger than 45 in good health and CMV-seropositive.

CDR3 loop: CASSLAGGDYNEQFF. The CDR3, as DNA: TGTGCCAGCAGCTTAGCGGGAGGGGACTACAATGAGCAGTTCTTC. The V and J genes are TRBV11-3 and TRBJ2-1, with TRBD2 matching 8 bases. The germline CDR1 and CDR2 sequences are SGHNT and YENEEA. V was pared by 1 base and J by 3 bases, with 2 bases of the junction left unmatched. There are 15 residues in the CDR3.